Below, one T cell receptor (beta chain) is given with its context. Antigen unknown. Vbeta (60) and Jbeta (13) primers were used in the PCR. Original analysis: Tens of millions of unique TCR beta chains, some 10 million of them shared, were counted by a later analysis. Assay: immunoSEQ multiplex PCR; the TCRdb copy retains only in-frame clones and omits some. For V, J and clone size, that table is used; D and trimming come from the DNA. This sample yields 95,000 to 100,000 clones, of which 70% to 80% are seen a single time; around 19% belongs to the top ten. This sample was included in a study of cytomegalovirus exposure and HLA in healthy donors. Study-wide results and caveats: Common viral pathogens were later found to be apparently linked to several of the most significant clusters.

This CDR3 contains 14 residues. Trimming removed 5 bases from V and 3 bases from J; junction bases left unmatched: 5. Germline V gives CDR1 SGHVS, CDR2 FNYEAQ. The sequenced sample was PBMCs. This clonotype was obtained from a woman aged 55-70 years in good health and CMV-seropositive. This rearrangement joins TRBV7-6 to TRBJ2-7, with TRBD1 matching 9 bases. CDR3 sequence reads: CASSRDRGDYEQYF. In nucleotides, the CDR3 is TGTGCCAGCAGCCGCGACAGGGGGGACTACGAGCAGTACTTC.